These T cell receptor beta chains were read from a single sample in a study of T cells in localized non-small cell lung cancer. Data came from immunoSEQ multiplex PCR; TCRdb stores just in-frame clones and leaves some out. The sample gives 30,000 to 35,000 clones, around 90% of which show up once; 10% to 15% is in the top ten. This specimen consisted of peripheral blood mononuclear cells, obtained before any cancer treatment. The receptors shown here come from a female donor aged 60 or older with stage II lung adenocarcinoma. CDR3s include the opening cysteine and the closing phenylalanine or tryptophan. The D gene is left open where the match is weak. Size values are once, few and many counts, or a class for expanded clones, and some rows have none.

j_call	d_call	v_call	clone_size	cdr3_nt	cdr3_aa
TRBJ1-1	.	TRBV14	.	TGTGCCAGCAGCCAAGACGAGGGGGCTGAAGCTTTCTTT	CASSQDEGAEAFF
TRBJ1-1	.	TRBV10-3	.	TGTGCCATCAGGGCCCAGACAGCTAAAATGAACACTGAAGCTTTCTTT	CAIRAQTAKMNTEAFF
TRBJ2-5	TRBD2	TRBV7-8	.	TGTGCCAGCAGTGGGGGGGTGGCTAGCGGGAGCAGAGAGACCCAGTACTTC	CASSGGVASGSRETQYF
TRBJ1-2	.	TRBV7-2	.	TGTGCCAGCAGTCTCAACCGAGTAGGGAGAGATGGCTACACCTTC	CASSLNRVGRDGYTF
TRBJ2-1	TRBD1	TRBV29-1	.	TGCACTGCCGGGACAGGGTACAATGAGCAGTTCTTC	CTAGTGYNEQFF
TRBJ2-3	TRBD1	TRBV20-1	.	TGCAGTGCTGGACAGGTCGATACGCAGTATTTT	CSAGQVDTQYF
TRBJ1-6	.	TRBV2	.	TGTGCCAGCAGCCCGGCGGGGAGCTCCTATAATTCACCCCTCCACTTT	CASSPAGSSYNSPLHF
TRBJ1-2	.	TRBV29-1	.	TGCAGCGTTGAAGTTTCATTGGACAGAAACTATGGCTACACCTTC	CSVEVSLDRNYGYTF
TRBJ2-1	.	TRBV5-1	.	TGCGCCAGCAGCCTACAAGCTGCGGGCTCCTACAATGAGCAGTTCTTC	CASSLQAAGSYNEQFF
TRBJ1-4	.	TRBV30	.	TGTGCCTGCGACCGATCAGTTGCAACTAATGAAAAACTGTTTTTT	CACDRSVATNEKLFF
TRBJ2-7	.	TRBV7-2	.	TGTGCCAGCAGCAACTACGAGCAGTACTTC	CASSNYEQYF
TRBJ2-1	TRBD2	TRBV4-1	.	TGCGCCAGCAGCCTTAGCGGGACCTTGAATGAGCAGTTCTTC	CASSLSGTLNEQFF
TRBJ1-5	.	TRBV7-2	.	TGTGCCAGCAGCTTAGGGCCGTATAATCAGCCCCAGCATTTT	CASSLGPYNQPQHF
TRBJ2-5	TRBD1	TRBV6-1	.	TGTGCCAGCAGACAGACAGGGGGAGAGACCCAGTACTTC	CASRQTGGETQYF
TRBJ1-2	TRBD1	TRBV7-2	.	TGTGCCAGCGCCGATATAGGGACAGGGGGCGTTTTGGATGGCTACACCTTC	CASADIGTGGVLDGYTF
TRBJ1-1	.	TRBV27	once	TGTGCCAGCAGCCTAAACGGTGAAGCTTTCTTT	CASSLNGEAFF
TRBJ2-1	.	TRBV5-4	.	TGTGCCAGCAGCTTTGTGGAGGGTGAGCAGTTCTTC	CASSFVEGEQFF
TRBJ2-7	.	TRBV30	few	TGTGCCTGGAGTAACCTTGACGAGCAGTACTTC	CAWSNLDEQYF
TRBJ2-3	.	TRBV30	.	TGTGCCTGGGACCCAGGCACAGATACGCAGTATTTT	CAWDPGTDTQYF
TRBJ1-2	.	TRBV7-9	.	TGTGCCAGCAGCCTGGACGGCTCCTATGGCTACACCTTC	CASSLDGSYGYTF
TRBJ1-2	.	TRBV28	.	TGTGCCAGCCTGCCCTCGGATCATCTGCAGGACTATGGCTACACCTTC	CASLPSDHLQDYGYTF
TRBJ1-2	TRBD1	TRBV28	.	TGTGCCAGCAGTTCTTACCGGCCAGGGGGCCGGAACTATGGCTACACCTTC	CASSSYRPGGRNYGYTF
TRBJ2-3	TRBD2	TRBV30	.	TGTGCCTGGAGTTCCGGGACTAGCGGGATAAGTCATCTGGATACGCAGTATTTT	CAWSSGTSGISHLDTQYF
TRBJ1-1	.	TRBV6-1	.	TGTGCCAGCACCCCGAGTCGGAGGGAAGCTTTCTTT	CASTPSRREAFF